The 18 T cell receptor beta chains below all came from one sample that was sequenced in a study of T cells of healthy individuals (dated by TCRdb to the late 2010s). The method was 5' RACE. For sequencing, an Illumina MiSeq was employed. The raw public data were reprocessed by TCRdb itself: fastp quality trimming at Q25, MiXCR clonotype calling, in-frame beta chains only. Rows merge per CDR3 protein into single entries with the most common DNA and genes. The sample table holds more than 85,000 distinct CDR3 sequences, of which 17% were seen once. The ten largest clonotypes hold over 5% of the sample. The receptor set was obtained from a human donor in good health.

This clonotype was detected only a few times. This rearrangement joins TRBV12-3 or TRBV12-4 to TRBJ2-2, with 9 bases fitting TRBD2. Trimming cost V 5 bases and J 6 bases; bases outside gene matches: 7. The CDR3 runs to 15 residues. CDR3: CASSSRTSEAGELFF. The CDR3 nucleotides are TGTGCCAGCAGTAGCCGGACTAGCGAGGCCGGGGAGCTGTTTTTT.

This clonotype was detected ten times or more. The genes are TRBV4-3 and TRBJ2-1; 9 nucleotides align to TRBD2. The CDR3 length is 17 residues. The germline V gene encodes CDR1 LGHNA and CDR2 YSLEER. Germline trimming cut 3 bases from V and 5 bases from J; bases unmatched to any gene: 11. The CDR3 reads CASSQIPGLALDNEQFF. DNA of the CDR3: TGCGCCAGCAGCCAGATCCCGGGACTAGCCCTGGACAATGAGCAGTTCTTC.

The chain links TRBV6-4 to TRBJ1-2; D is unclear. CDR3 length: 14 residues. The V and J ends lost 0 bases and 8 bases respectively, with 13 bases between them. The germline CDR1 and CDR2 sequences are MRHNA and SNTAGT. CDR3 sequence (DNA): TGTGCCAGCAGTGACTCCCTGGAAAGCCCCGGCTACACCTTC. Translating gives CASSDSLESPGYTF.

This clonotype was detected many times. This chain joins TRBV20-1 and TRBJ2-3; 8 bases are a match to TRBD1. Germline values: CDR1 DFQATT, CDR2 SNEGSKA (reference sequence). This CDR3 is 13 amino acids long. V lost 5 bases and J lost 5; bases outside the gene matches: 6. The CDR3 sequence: CSAVRGLRDTQYF. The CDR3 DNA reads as TGCAGTGCTGTCAGGGGGCTACGAGATACGCAGTATTTT.

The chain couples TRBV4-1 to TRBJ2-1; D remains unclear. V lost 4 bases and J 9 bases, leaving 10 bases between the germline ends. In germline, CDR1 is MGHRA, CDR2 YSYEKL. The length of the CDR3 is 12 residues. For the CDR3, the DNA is TGCGCCAGCAGCCGCGATACCAGTGAGCAGTTCTTC. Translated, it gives CASSRDTSEQFF.

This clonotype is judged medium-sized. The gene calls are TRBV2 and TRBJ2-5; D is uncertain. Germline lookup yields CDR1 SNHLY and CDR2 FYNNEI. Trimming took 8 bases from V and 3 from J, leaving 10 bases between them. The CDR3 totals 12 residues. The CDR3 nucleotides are TGTGCCAGCTCTCTGGTAGAAGAGACCCAGTACTTC. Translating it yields CASSLVEETQYF.

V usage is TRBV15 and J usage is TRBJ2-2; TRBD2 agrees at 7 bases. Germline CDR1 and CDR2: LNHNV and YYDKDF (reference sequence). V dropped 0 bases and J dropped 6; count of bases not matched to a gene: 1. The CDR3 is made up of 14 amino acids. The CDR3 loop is CATSREGGAGELFF. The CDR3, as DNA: TGTGCCACCAGCAGAGAGGGGGGGGCCGGGGAGCTGTTTTTT.

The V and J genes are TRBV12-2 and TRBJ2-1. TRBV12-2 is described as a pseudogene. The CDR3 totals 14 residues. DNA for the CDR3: TGTGCAAGTCGCTCCCGGGGCTCCTACAATGAGCAGTTCTTC. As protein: CASRSRGSYNEQFF.

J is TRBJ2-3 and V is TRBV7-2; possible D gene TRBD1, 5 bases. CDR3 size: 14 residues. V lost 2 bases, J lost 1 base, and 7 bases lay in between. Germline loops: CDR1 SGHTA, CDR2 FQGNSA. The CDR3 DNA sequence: TGTGCCAGCAGCTTACAGACAGGCACAGATACGCAGTATTTT. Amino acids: CASSLQTGTDTQYF.

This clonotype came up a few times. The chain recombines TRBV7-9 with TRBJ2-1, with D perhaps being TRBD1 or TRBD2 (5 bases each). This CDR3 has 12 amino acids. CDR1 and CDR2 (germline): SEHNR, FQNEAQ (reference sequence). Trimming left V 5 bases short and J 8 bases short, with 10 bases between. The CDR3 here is CASSRRGDEQFF. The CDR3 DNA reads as TGTGCCAGCAGCCGTAGGGGAGATGAGCAGTTCTTC.

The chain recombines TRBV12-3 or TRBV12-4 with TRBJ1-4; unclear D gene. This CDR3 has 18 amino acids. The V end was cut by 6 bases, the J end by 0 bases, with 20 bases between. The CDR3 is CASRISRRGLATNEKLFF. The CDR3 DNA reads TGTGCCAGCAGAATCTCCAGGCGCGGACTCGCAACTAATGAAAAACTGTTTTTT.

The CDR3 DNA is TGTGCCAGCAGGGCCTCACAGGGGGACAAAAACATTCAGTACTTC. It is translated as CASRASQGDKNIQYF. This sequence joins TRBV11-2 and TRBJ2-4, with 8 bases matching TRBD1. This CDR3 is 15 amino acids long. Looked up from germline, CDR1 is SGHAT and CDR2 is FQNNGV. Unmatched junction bases numbered 7, after V lost 6 bases and J lost 3 bases. Full variable domain (rest looked up from reference TRBV11-2 and TRBJ2-4): EAGVAQSPRYKIIEKRQSVAFWCNPISGHATLYWYQQILGQGPKLLIQFQNNGVVDDSQLPKDRFSAERLKGVDSTLKIQPAKLEDSAVYLCASRASQGDKNIQYFGAGTRLSVL.

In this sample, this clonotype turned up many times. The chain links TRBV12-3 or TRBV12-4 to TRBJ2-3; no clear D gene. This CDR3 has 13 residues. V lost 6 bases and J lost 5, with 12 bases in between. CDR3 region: CASSRLSGDTQYF. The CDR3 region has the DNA TGTGCCAGCAGCCGTCTCAGTGGAGATACGCAGTATTTT.

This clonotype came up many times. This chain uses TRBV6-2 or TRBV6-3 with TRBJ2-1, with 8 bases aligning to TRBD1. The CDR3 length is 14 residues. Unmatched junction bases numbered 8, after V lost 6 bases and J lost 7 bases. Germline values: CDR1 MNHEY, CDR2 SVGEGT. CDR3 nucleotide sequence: TGTGCCAGCAGAGACAGGGGCCTAAGGAATGAGCAGTTCTTC. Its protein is CASRDRGLRNEQFF.

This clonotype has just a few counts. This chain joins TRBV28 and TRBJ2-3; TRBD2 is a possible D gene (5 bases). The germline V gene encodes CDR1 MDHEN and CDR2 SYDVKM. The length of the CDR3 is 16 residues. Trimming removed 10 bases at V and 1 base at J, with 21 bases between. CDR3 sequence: CAITLGRGMGTDTQYF. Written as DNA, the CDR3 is TGTGCCATCACCCTGGGCCGGGGAATGGGCACAGATACGCAGTATTTT. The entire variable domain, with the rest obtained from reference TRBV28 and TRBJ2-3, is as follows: DVKVTQSSRYLVKRTGEKVFLECVQDMDHENMFWYRQDPGLGLRLIYFSYDVKMKEKGDIPEGYSVSREKKERFSLILESASTNQTSMYLCAITLGRGMGTDTQYFGPGTRLTVL.

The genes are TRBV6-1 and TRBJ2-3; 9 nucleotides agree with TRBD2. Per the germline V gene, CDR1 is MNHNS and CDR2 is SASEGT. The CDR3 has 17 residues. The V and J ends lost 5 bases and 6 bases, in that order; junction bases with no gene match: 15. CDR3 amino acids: CASSPLGLAGSGDTQYF. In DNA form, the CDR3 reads TGTGCCAGCAGTCCCCTGGGTCTAGCGGGATCCGGGGATACGCAGTATTTT.

The DNA of the CDR3 is TGTGCCAGCTCCCCGACAGGCTCGGGTGTTAACGAGCAGTACTTC. Translated, it gives CASSPTGSGVNEQYF. V usage is TRBV18 and J usage is TRBJ2-7, with TRBD1 as a possible D gene (6 bases). V was clipped by 6 bases and J by 5 bases, with 20 bases between them. The germline gives CDR1 KGHSH, CDR2 LQKENI. There are 15 residues in the CDR3.

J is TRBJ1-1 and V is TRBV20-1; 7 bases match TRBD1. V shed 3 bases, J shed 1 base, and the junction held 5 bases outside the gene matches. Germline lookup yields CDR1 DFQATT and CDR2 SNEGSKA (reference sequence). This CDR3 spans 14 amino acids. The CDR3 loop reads CSARPGQSNTEAFF. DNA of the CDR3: TGCAGTGCTAGGCCGGGACAGTCGAACACTGAAGCTTTCTTT.